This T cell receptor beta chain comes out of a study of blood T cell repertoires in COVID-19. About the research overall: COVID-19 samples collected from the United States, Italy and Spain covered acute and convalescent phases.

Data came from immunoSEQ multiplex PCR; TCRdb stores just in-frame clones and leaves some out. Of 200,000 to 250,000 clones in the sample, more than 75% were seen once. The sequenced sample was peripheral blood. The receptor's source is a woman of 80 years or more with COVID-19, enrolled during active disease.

As DNA, the CDR3 is TGCGCCAGCAGCTTGATGGCAGGGTTGAACACTGAAGCTTTCTTT. Translation gives CASSLMAGLNTEAFF. The chain uses TRBV5-1 and TRBJ1-1; TRBD1 might be the D (5 bases). Germline V gene sequence: CDR1 SGHRS, CDR2 YFSETQ. This CDR3 is built from 15 residues. V lost 1 base, J lost 0 bases, and 10 bases lay in between. Based on the CDR3 plus reference TRBV5-1 and TRBJ1-1, the full variable domain is KAGVTQTPRYLIKTRGQQVTLSCSPISGHRSVSWYQQTPGQGLQFLFEYFSETQRNKGNFPGRFSGRQFSNSRSEMNVSTLELGDSALYLCASSLMAGLNTEAFFGQGTRLTVV.